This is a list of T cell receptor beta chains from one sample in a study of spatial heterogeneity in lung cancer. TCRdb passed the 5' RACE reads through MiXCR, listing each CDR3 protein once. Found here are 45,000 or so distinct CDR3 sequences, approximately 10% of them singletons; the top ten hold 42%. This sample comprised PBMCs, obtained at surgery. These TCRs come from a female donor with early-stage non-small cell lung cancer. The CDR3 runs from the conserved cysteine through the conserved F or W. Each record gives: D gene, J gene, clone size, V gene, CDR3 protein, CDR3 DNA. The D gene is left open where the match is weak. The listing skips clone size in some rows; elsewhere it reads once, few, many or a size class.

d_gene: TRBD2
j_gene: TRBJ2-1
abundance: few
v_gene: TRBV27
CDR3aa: CASSFPTSGGEYNEQFF
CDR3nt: TGTGCCAGCAGTTTCCCGACTAGCGGGGGGGAGTACAATGAGCAGTTCTTC

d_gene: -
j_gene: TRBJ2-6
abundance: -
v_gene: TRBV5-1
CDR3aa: CASGPGHSSGANVLTF
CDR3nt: TGCGCCAGCGGCCCGGGACATTCCTCTGGGGCCAACGTCCTGACTTTC

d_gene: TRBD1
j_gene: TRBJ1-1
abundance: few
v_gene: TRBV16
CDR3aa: CASSPWTGGTEAFF
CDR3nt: TGTGCCAGCAGCCCCTGGACAGGGGGCACTGAAGCTTTCTTT

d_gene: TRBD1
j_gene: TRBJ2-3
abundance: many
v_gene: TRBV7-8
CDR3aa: CASSGYRGSLSGTQYF
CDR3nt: TGTGCCAGCAGCGGCTACAGGGGATCCCTCTCTGGAACGCAGTATTTT

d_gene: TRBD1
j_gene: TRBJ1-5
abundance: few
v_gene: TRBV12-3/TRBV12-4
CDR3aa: CASSPQGARQPQHF
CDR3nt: TGTGCCAGCAGTCCCCAGGGGGCGCGGCAGCCCCAGCATTTT

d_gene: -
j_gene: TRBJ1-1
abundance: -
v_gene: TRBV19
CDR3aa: CASSTGRSWNTEAFF
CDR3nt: TGTGCCAGTAGTACCGGACGGAGTTGGAACACTGAAGCTTTCTTT

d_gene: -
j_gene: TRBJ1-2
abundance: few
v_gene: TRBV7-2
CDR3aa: CASSLVNNYGYTF
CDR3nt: TGTGCCAGCAGCTTAGTCAATAACTATGGCTACACCTTC

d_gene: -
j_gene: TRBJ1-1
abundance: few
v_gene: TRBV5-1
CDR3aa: CASRSGGNTEAFF
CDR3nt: TGCGCCAGCAGAAGCGGTGGGAACACTGAAGCTTTCTTT

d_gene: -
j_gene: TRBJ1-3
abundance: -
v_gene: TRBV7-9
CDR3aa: CASSRSGVSGNTIYF
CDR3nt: TGTGCCAGCAGCCGATCAGGGGTATCTGGAAACACCATATATTTT

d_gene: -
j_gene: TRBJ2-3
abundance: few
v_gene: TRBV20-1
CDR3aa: CSARPEPTDTQYF
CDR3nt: TGCAGTGCTAGACCAGAACCCACAGATACGCAGTATTTT

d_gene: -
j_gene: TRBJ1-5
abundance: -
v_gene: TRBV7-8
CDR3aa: CASSLVSGFGQPQHF
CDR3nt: TGTGCCAGCAGCTTAGTTTCAGGGTTCGGTCAGCCCCAGCATTTT

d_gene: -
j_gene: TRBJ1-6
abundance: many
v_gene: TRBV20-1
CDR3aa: CSAREGTPNSPLHF
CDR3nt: TGCAGTGCTAGGGAAGGGACTCCGAATTCACCCCTCCACTTT

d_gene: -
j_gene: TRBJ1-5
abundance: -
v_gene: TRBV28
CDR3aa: CASSQQPLNQPQHF
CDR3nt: TGTGCCAGCAGCCAACAGCCTCTAAATCAGCCCCAGCATTTT

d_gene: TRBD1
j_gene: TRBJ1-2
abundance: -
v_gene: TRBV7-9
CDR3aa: CASSFDRGYYGYTF
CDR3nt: TGTGCCAGCAGCTTCGACAGGGGGTACTATGGCTACACCTTC

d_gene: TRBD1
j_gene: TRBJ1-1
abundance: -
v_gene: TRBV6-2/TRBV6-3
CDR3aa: CASSIGQAGGAFF
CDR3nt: TGTGCCAGCAGTATTGGACAGGCCGGAGGAGCTTTCTTT

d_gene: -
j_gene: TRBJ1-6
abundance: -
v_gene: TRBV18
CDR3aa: CASSSDSGSPLHF
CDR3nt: TGTGCCAGCTCTTCAGACAGTGGTTCACCCCTCCACTTT

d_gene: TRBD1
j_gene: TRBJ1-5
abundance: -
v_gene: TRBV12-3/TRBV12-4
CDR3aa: CASSLLWTGVGNQPQHF
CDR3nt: TGTGCCAGCAGTCTCCTCTGGACAGGGGTGGGAAATCAGCCCCAGCATTTT

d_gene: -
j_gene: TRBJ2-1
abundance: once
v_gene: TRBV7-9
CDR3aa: CASRSGAYSYNEQFF
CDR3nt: TGTGCCAGCCGGTCGGGGGCCTACTCCTACAATGAGCAGTTCTTC

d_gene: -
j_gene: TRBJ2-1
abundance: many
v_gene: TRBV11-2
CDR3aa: CASSLAVYNEQFF
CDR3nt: TGTGCCAGCAGCTTAGCAGTCTACAATGAGCAGTTCTTC

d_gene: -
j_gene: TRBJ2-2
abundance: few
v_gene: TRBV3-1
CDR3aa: CASSQVVLRSGPSRTGELFF
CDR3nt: TGTGCCAGCAGCCAAGTCGTCCTACGGTCGGGGCCCTCAAGGACCGGGGAGCTGTTTTTT

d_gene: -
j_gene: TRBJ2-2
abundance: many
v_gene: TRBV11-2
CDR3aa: CASSFVWGPGELFF
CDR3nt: TGTGCCAGCAGCTTCGTCTGGGGGCCCGGGGAGCTGTTTTTT

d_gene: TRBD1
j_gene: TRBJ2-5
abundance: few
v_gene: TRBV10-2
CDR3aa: CASSGTGGGETQYF
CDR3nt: TGCGCCAGCTCCGGGACAGGGGGCGGAGAGACCCAGTACTTC

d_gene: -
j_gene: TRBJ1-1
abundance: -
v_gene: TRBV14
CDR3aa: CASSHMSGTEAFF
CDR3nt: TGTGCCAGCAGCCATATGAGTGGCACTGAAGCTTTCTTT

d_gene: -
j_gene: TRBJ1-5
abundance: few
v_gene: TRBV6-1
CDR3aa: CASSDSGWRPQHF
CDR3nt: TGTGCCAGCAGTGACTCGGGCTGGCGGCCCCAGCATTTT

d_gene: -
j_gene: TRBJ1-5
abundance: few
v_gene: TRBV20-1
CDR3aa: CSARTVGGGPQPQHF
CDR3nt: TGCAGTGCTAGGACGGTGGGCGGGGGGCCTCAGCCCCAGCATTTT

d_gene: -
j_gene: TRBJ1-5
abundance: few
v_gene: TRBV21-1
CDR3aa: CASSAHPGDRNQPQHF
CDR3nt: TGTGCCAGCAGCGCTCACCCGGGGGACAGAAATCAGCCCCAGCATTTT

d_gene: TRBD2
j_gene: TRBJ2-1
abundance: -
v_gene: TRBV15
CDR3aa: CATNRDAGTSGSSYNEQFF
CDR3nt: TGTGCCACCAACAGAGACGCCGGGACTAGCGGGAGCTCCTACAATGAGCAGTTCTTC

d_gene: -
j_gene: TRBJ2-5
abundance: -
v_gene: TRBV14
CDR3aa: CASSQNRAQETQYF
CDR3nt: TGTGCCAGCAGCCAGAACAGGGCCCAAGAGACCCAGTACTTC

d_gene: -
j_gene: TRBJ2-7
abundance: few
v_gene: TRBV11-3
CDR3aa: CASSFASGPAYEQYF
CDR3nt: TGTGCCAGCAGCTTCGCCTCGGGACCAGCCTACGAGCAGTACTTC

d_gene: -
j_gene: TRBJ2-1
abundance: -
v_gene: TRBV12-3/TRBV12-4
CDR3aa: CASSLHSSYNEQFF
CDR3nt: TGTGCCAGCAGCTTACATAGCTCCTACAATGAGCAGTTCTTC

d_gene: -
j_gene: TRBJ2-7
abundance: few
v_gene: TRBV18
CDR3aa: CASSPDTYEQYF
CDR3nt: TGTGCCAGCTCCCCTGACACCTACGAGCAGTACTTC

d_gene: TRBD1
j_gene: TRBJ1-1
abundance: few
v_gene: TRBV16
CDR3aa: CASSYRGRWGMNTEAFF
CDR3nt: TGTGCCAGCAGTTACAGGGGGCGATGGGGCATGAACACTGAAGCTTTCTTT

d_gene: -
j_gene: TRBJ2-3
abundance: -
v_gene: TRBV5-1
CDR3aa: CASSLETTDTQYF
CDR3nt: TGCGCCAGCAGCTTGGAGACCACAGATACGCAGTATTTT

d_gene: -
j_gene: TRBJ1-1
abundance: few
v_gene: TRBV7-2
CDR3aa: CASSQDWEYTEAFF
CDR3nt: TGTGCCAGCAGCCAAGACTGGGAGTACACTGAAGCTTTCTTT

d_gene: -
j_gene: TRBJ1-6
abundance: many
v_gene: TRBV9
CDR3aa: CASSVVADNSPLHF
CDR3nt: TGTGCCAGCAGCGTAGTCGCAGATAATTCACCCCTCCACTTT

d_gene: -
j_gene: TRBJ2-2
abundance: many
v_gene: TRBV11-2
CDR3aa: CASSQSSGGAGGGELFF
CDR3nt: TGTGCCAGCAGCCAAAGCTCAGGGGGCGCGGGAGGCGGGGAGCTGTTTTTT

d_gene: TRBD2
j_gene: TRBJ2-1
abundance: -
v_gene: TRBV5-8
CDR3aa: CASSHRLAGGNEQFF
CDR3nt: TGTGCCAGCAGTCACCGACTAGCGGGGGGCAATGAGCAGTTCTTC

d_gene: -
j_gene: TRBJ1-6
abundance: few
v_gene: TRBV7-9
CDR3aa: CASSLNDRPDNSPLHF
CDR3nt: TGTGCCAGCAGCTTAAACGATCGCCCCGATAATTCACCCCTCCACTTT

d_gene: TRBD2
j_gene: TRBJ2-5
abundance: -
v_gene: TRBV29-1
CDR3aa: CSVEGIAGKYQETQYF
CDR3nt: TGCAGCGTTGAAGGGATAGCGGGGAAGTACCAAGAGACCCAGTACTTC

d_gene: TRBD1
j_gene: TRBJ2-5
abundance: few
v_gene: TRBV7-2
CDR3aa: CASSSQGQPQETQYF
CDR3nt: TGTGCCAGCAGCTCTCAGGGACAGCCCCAAGAGACCCAGTACTTC

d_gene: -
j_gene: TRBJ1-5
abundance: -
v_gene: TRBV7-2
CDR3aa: CASSPDGLQNQPQHF
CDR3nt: TGTGCCAGCAGCCCGGACGGGCTTCAGAATCAGCCCCAGCATTTT

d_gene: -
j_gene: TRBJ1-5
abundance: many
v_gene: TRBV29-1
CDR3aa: CSVNGRGGNQPQHF
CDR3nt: TGCAGCGTTAATGGAAGGGGTGGCAATCAGCCCCAGCATTTT

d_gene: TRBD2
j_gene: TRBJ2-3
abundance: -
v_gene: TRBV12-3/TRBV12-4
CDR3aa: CASSPSGASTDTQYF
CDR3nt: TGTGCCAGCAGCCCAAGCGGGGCTAGCACAGATACGCAGTATTTT